One and the same sample provided the 16 T cell receptor beta chains below, sequenced in a study of cytomegalovirus exposure and HLA in healthy donors. The PCR contained 60 Vbeta and 13 Jbeta primers. The table came from immunoSEQ multiplex PCR; TCRdb's copy has only in-frame clones and leaves some out. The table records 150,000 to 200,000 clones, more than 75% of them present only once. Sequencing was performed on PBMCs. All receptors derive from a girl aged 2 to 9 in good health and CMV-seropositive.

This clone was seen only once. The chain is built from TRBV30 and TRBJ2-5, with TRBD1 matching 7 bases. The J call may be faulty, since TRBJ2-7 better matches the DNA end. From germline, CDR1 is GTSNPN and CDR2 SVGIG (reference sequence). The CDR3 runs to 16 residues. The CDR3 DNA sequence: TGTGCCTGGAGTCCACCCCGGACAGGTATTTGGAACGAGCAGTACTTC. Protein sequence: CAWSPPRTGIWNEQYF.

The gene calls are TRBV9 and TRBJ1-1; D possibly corresponds to TRBD1 (5 bases). CDR3 length: 14 residues. Germline assignment: CDR1 SGDLS and CDR2 YYNGEE. V shed 4 bases and J shed 10 bases, with 20 bases lying between them. CDR3 residues: CASSSGGGRRGAFF. The CDR3 DNA follows: TGTGCCAGCAGCTCGGGGGGTGGCAGAAGGGGAGCTTTCTTT. Variable domain in full (rest from reference TRBV9 and TRBJ1-1): DSGVTQTPKHLITATGQRVTLRCSPRSGDLSVYWYQQSLDQGLQFLIQYYNGEERAKGNILERFSAQQFPDLHSELNLSSLELGDSALYFCASSSGGGRRGAFFGQGTRLTVV.

This clone was counted a few times. A junction end diverges from the germline sequence, so it may reflect a read error. Other DNA sequences from this sample encode an identical CDR3 as well. The V gene is TRBV2, the J gene TRBJ2-2; D is undetermined. The CDR3 has 13 amino acids. CDR1 SNHLY and CDR2 FYNNEI come from the germline V gene. The CDR3 loop reads CASSEVDTGELFF. Written as DNA, the CDR3 is TGCGCCAGCAGTGAAGTCGACACCGGGGAGCTGTTTTTT.

The rearrangement links TRBV4-1 to TRBJ1-5, with TRBD1 matching over 12 bases. The junction had 12 bases not matched to a gene; V was cut back by 2 bases and J by 4 bases. This CDR3 is 19 amino acids long. Germline V gene data show CDR1 as MGHRA and CDR2 as YSYEKL. The CDR3 nucleotides read TGCGCCAGCAGCCAACGGCCCGGGGGACAGGGGGCGAGAAATCAGCCCCAGCATTTT. Translating it yields CASSQRPGGQGARNQPQHF.

V and J are TRBV28 and TRBJ1-5; D is perhaps TRBD1 (6 bases). Germline V gives CDR1 MDHEN, CDR2 SYDVKM. This CDR3 has 15 amino acids. Trimming pared 6 bases from V and 4 bases from J, leaving 16 bases between. CDR3 protein: CASSSPHRVNQPQHF. CDR3 DNA sequence: TGTGCCAGCAGCTCTCCTCACAGGGTAAATCAGCCCCAGCATTTT.

J is TRBJ1-1 and V is TRBV6-1; D is unresolved. The CDR3 covers 14 residues. Between the trimmed V and J ends, which lost 2 bases and 0 bases, there was a span of 7 bases. From germline, CDR1 is MNHNS and CDR2 SASEGT. The CDR3 nucleotides read TGTGCCAGCAGTGAACAACCTATGAACACTGAAGCTTTCTTT. This sequence encodes CASSEQPMNTEAFF.

The gene calls are TRBV25-1 and TRBJ1-5; 7 bases line up with TRBD1. CDR3 size: 15 residues. CDR1 and CDR2 from the germline V gene are MGHDK and SYGVNS. The V segment lost 3 bases and the J segment 2 bases; nucleotides outside the gene matches: 4. CDR3 coding DNA: TGTGCCAGCAGTGATCCCGGGACAGGCAATCAGCCCCAGCATTTT. It encodes CASSDPGTGNQPQHF.

This chain joins TRBV7-8 and TRBJ2-3; 12 nucleotides agree with TRBD2. The CDR3 contains 18 residues. The germline V gene has CDR1 SGHVS and CDR2 FQNEAQ. V trimming: 1 base; J trimming: 8 bases; junction bases outside the gene matches: 13. The CDR3 region has the DNA TGTGCCAGCAGCTTAGTGGTCTCGACTAGCGGGAGTCCGTTTACGCAGTATTTT. Translating gives CASSLVVSTSGSPFTQYF.

This clone was counted between two and nine times. This chain connects TRBV4-2 to TRBJ1-4; unclear D gene. This CDR3 comprises 15 residues. V was shortened by 1 base and J by 4 bases, with 10 bases between the two germline ends. The germline V gene has CDR1 LGHNA and CDR2 YNFKEQ. The CDR3 DNA sequence: TGTGCCAGCAGCCAAGGTCCACAGAGTAATGAAAAACTGTTTTTT. Amino acids: CASSQGPQSNEKLFF.

This clone was counted between two and nine times. The V gene is TRBV10-3, the J gene TRBJ2-7, with D tentatively TRBD2 (5 bases). The germline V and J ends were trimmed by 7 bases and 0 bases, with 7 bases remaining between them. Germline CDR1 ENHRY, CDR2 SYGVKD. The CDR3 consists of 12 residues. In DNA, the CDR3 is TGTGCCATCACCACTAGCTCCTACGAGCAGTACTTC. This codes for CAITTSSYEQYF.

This chain links TRBV30 with TRBJ1-4; the D gene is possibly TRBD1 (5 bases). The V gene lost 0 bases and the J gene lost 5 bases, with 19 bases spanning the gap. Looked up from germline, CDR1 is GTSNPN and CDR2 is SVGIG (reference sequence). CDR3 size: 17 residues. CDR3 loop: CAWSVPAGRSSNEKLFF. The CDR3 DNA reads TGTGCCTGGAGTGTACCTGCAGGGCGTTCGTCGAATGAAAAACTGTTTTTT.

In its sample, this clone was seen a few times. The chain links TRBV25-1 to TRBJ2-7, with D perhaps TRBD2 (5 bases). V was shortened by 4 bases and J by 6 bases, with 10 bases between the two germline ends. CDR3 size: 12 residues. The germline gives CDR1 MGHDK, CDR2 SYGVNS. Here the CDR3 reads CASSGTLSEQYF. The CDR3 nucleotides are TGTGCCAGCAGTGGGACTTTATCCGAGCAGTACTTC.

The J gene is TRBJ2-1, the V gene TRBV28, with D perhaps TRBD2 (5 bases). This CDR3 is built from 15 residues. Germline loops: CDR1 MDHEN, CDR2 SYDVKM. V shed 5 bases and J shed 9 bases, with 20 bases lying between them. The CDR3 bases are TGTGCCAGCAGTCCCTATGTTAACGGTGCGGGTGAGCAGTTCTTC. Translation gives CASSPYVNGAGEQFF.

This clone was seen a single time. The genes are TRBV2 and TRBJ2-5; D ambiguous. The closer fit of TRBJ2-7 to the DNA end suggests the J call may be wrong. The CDR3 runs to 12 residues. Germline CDR1 and CDR2: SNHLY and FYNNEI. The CDR3 sequence is CASSEGTYEQYF. In DNA form, the CDR3 reads TGTGCCAGCAGTGAAGGCACCTACGAGCAGTACTTC.

V gene TRBV6-4 combines with J gene TRBJ2-2, with D possibly matching TRBD2 (6 bases). Germline CDR1 reads MRHNA; CDR2 reads SNTAGT. The CDR3 covers 15 residues. Trimming pared 0 bases from V and 1 base from J, leaving 6 bases between. The CDR3 region is CASSDSSGNTGELFF. DNA of the CDR3: TGTGCCAGCAGTGACTCTAGCGGGAACACCGGGGAGCTGTTTTTT.

The chain has TRBV5-1 and TRBJ2-1; D ambiguous. Germline V gene sequence: CDR1 SGHRS, CDR2 YFSETQ. The V end lost 2 bases, the J end lost 9 bases, and 9 bases lay between the germline ends. CDR3 length: 12 residues. CDR3 sequence (DNA): TGCGCCAGCAGCTTTCCAGGTCGTGAGCAGTTCTTC. Translation gives CASSFPGREQFF. The full variable domain, completed using reference TRBV5-1 and TRBJ2-1, is KAGVTQTPRYLIKTRGQQVTLSCSPISGHRSVSWYQQTPGQGLQFLFEYFSETQRNKGNFPGRFSGRQFSNSRSEMNVSTLELGDSALYLCASSFPGREQFFGPGTRLTVL.